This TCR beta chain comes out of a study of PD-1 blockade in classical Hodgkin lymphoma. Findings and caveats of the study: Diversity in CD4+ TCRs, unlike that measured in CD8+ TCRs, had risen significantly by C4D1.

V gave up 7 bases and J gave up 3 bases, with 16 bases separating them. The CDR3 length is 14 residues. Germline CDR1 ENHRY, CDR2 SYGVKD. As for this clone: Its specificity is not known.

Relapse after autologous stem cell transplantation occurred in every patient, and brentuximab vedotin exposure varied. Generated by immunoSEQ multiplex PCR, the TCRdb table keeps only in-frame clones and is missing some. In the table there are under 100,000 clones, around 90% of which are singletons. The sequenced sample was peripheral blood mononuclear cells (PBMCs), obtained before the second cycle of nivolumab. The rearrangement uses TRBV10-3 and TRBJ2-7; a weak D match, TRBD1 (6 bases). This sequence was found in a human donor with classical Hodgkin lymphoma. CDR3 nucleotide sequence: TGTGCCATCAACCAGACAGGCCCCTTCTACGAGCAGTACTTC. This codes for CAINQTGPFYEQYF.